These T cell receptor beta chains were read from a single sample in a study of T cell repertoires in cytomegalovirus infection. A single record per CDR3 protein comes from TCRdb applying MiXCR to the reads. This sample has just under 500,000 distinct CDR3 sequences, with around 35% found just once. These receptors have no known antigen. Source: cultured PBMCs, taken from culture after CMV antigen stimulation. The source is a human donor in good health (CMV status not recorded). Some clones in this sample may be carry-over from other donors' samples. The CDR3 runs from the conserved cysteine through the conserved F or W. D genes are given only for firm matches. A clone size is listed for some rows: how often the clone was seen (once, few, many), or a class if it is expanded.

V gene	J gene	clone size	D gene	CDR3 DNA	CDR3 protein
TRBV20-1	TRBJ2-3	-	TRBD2	TGCAGTGCTAGAGCTAGCGGGAGTGGAGATACGCAGTATTTT	CSARASGSGDTQYF
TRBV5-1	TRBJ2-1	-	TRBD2	TGCGCCAGCAGCCCTGGACTAGCGGGAGGGCCGGCGAGCAATGAGCAGTTCTTC	CASSPGLAGGPASNEQFF
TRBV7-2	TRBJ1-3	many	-	TGTGCCAGCAGCTTTAGTGTGACAGCCTCTGGAAACACCATATATTTT	CASSFSVTASGNTIYF
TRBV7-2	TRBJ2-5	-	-	TGTGCCAGCAGCTCACGGACCTGGCAGTACTTC	CASSSRTWQYF
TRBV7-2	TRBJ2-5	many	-	TGTGCCAGCAGCTTTGGACGGAGTGTACAGACCCAGTACTTC	CASSFGRSVQTQYF
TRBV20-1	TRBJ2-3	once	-	TGCAGTGCCGCGGGAATCGGGGAAGATACGCAGTATTTT	CSAAGIGEDTQYF
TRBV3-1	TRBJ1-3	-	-	TGTGCCAGCAGCCAAGGATTCCGACAGATAGGAAACACCATATATTTT	CASSQGFRQIGNTIYF
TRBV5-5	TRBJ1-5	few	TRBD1	TGTGCCAGCAGCACCCCGGACAGGGGGCCTCAGCCCCAGCATTTT	CASSTPDRGPQPQHF
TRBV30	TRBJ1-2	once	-	TGTGCCTGGAGTAGGACCGCCCGGAACTATGGCTACACCTTC	CAWSRTARNYGYTF
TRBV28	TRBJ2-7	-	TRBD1	TGTGCCAGCAGTGTTCCGGGACAGGCCTACGAGCAGTACTTC	CASSVPGQAYEQYF
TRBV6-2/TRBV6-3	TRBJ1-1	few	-	TGTGCCAGCAGCCCGCGGCCGAACACTGAAGCTTTCTTT	CASSPRPNTEAFF
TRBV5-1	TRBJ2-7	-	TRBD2	TGCGCCAGCAGCTTGATGCCTAGCGGGATTCTTCAGTACGAGCAGTACTTC	CASSLMPSGILQYEQYF
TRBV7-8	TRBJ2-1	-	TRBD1	TGTGCCTCAGTCGAGGCCTTATGGACAGGGAATGAGCAGTTCTTC	CASVEALWTGNEQFF
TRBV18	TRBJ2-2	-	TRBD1	TGTGCCAGCTCAGTGGGACAGATCCACACCGGGGAGCTGTTTTTT	CASSVGQIHTGELFF
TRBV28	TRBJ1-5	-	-	TGTGCCAGCAGGGGGATCAGGACAGATAGCAATCAGCCCCAGCATTTT	CASRGIRTDSNQPQHF
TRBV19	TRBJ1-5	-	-	TGTGCCAGTAGTATCGGGGAAAGGCGCAATCAGCCCCAGCATTTT	CASSIGERRNQPQHF
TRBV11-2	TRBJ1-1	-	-	TGTGCCAGCAGCACCCAACACGGTCCCGCTGTTTACACTGAAGCTTTCTTT	CASSTQHGPAVYTEAFF
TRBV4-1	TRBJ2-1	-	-	TGCGCCAGCAGCCAAGTGGGCCTCTACAATGAGCAGTTCTTC	CASSQVGLYNEQFF
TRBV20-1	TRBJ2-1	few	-	TGCAGTGCTAGATCTGGGAGCGGTTACAATGAGCAGTTCTTC	CSARSGSGYNEQFF
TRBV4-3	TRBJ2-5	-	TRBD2	TGCGCCAGCAGCCAAGATATCCTAGCGGGAGGGGACTTCCAAGAGACCCAGTACTTC	CASSQDILAGGDFQETQYF
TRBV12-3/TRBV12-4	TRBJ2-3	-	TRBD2	TGTGCCAGCAGTACTAGCGGGAGTCAAGATACGCAGTATTTT	CASSTSGSQDTQYF
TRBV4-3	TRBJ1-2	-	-	TGCGCCAGCAGCCAAGAATCGGGCAAGGATGGCTACACCTTC	CASSQESGKDGYTF
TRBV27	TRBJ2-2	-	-	TGTGCCAGCAGTTTAACATACGATCCCGGGGAGCTGATTTTT	CASSLTYDPGELIF
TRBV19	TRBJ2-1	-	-	TGTGCCAGTAGTATGGTGGGTTGGGATGAGCAGTTCTTC	CASSMVGWDEQFF
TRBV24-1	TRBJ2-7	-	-	TGTGCCACCAGTGATTTGGCCGGATACGAGCAGTACTTC	CATSDLAGYEQYF
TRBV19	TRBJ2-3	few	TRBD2	TGTGCCAGTAGTACAGGACTAGCCCGATTCACAGATACGCAGTATTTT	CASSTGLARFTDTQYF
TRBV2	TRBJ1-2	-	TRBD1	TGTGCCAGCAGTTTGGACAGGGGCGTGGTAGATGGCTACACCTTC	CASSLDRGVVDGYTF
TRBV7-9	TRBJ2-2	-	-	TGTGCCAGCAGCCAGGACACGACCGGGGAGCTGTTTTTT	CASSQDTTGELFF
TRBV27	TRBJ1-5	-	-	TGTGCCAGCAGTTTTAGTTACTATCAGCCCCAGCATTTT	CASSFSYYQPQHF
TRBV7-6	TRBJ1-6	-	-	TGTGCCAGCAGCGCCAGACCCGATTCACCCCTCCACTTT	CASSARPDSPLHF